These T cell receptor beta chains were read from a single sample in a study of cytomegalovirus exposure and HLA in healthy donors. This table comes from immunoSEQ multiplex PCR, and its TCRdb copy is limited to in-frame clones, with some not included. The table includes about 160,000 clones, 70% to 90% detected once. The source material was PBMCs. Receptors originate from a woman younger than 35 in good health and CMV-seronegative. The CDR3 runs from the conserved cysteine through the conserved F or W. Fields, in order: clone size, D gene, J gene, V gene, CDR3 protein, CDR3 DNA. A D gene is named only where the DNA matches it firmly. Not all rows give a size; the values are once, few, many and, for expanded clones, a class.

abundance: .
d_gene: TRBD1
j_gene: TRBJ1-4
v_gene: TRBV29-1
CDR3aa: CSVGTGREKLFF
CDR3nt: TGCAGCGTCGGGACAGGGCGTGAAAAACTGTTTTTT

abundance: .
d_gene: .
j_gene: TRBJ1-2
v_gene: TRBV29-1
CDR3aa: CSGQDNYGYTF
CDR3nt: TGCAGCGGACAGGACAACTATGGCTACACCTTC

abundance: .
d_gene: .
j_gene: TRBJ2-3
v_gene: TRBV9
CDR3aa: CASSVLGQLFADTQYF
CDR3nt: TGTGCCAGCAGCGTCCTTGGACAACTATTCGCAGATACGCAGTATTTT

abundance: .
d_gene: .
j_gene: TRBJ2-1
v_gene: TRBV7-9
CDR3aa: CASSSDREKSSYNEQFF
CDR3nt: TGTGCCAGCAGCTCGGACAGAGAAAAAAGCTCCTACAATGAGCAGTTCTTC

abundance: .
d_gene: .
j_gene: TRBJ1-1
v_gene: TRBV7-8
CDR3aa: CASSLYGGALTEAFF
CDR3nt: TGTGCCAGCAGCTTATATGGGGGGGCTTTGACTGAAGCTTTCTTT

abundance: .
d_gene: .
j_gene: TRBJ1-5
v_gene: TRBV18
CDR3aa: CASSPPGEGNQPQHF
CDR3nt: TGTGCCAGCTCACCACCGGGGGAGGGCAATCAGCCCCAGCATTTT

abundance: .
d_gene: .
j_gene: TRBJ1-2
v_gene: TRBV7-9
CDR3aa: CASRPTGNGFGYTF
CDR3nt: TGTGCCAGCAGACCAACGGGGAACGGATTCGGCTACACCTTC

abundance: .
d_gene: .
j_gene: TRBJ2-6
v_gene: TRBV5-4
CDR3aa: CASSPIQGPSGANVLTF
CDR3nt: TGTGCCAGCAGCCCCATACAGGGCCCCTCTGGGGCCAACGTCCTGACTTTC

abundance: .
d_gene: TRBD2
j_gene: TRBJ2-1
v_gene: TRBV13
CDR3aa: CASSPLGLAGVRSSYNEQFF
CDR3nt: TGTGCCAGCAGCCCCCTTGGGCTAGCGGGAGTCCGCAGCTCCTACAATGAGCAGTTCTTC

abundance: .
d_gene: TRBD1
j_gene: TRBJ2-7
v_gene: TRBV4-3
CDR3aa: CASSQDFRAGGFYEQYF
CDR3nt: TGCGCCAGCAGCCAAGATTTTAGGGCAGGGGGCTTCTACGAGCAGTACTTC

abundance: .
d_gene: .
j_gene: TRBJ1-5
v_gene: TRBV7-9
CDR3aa: CASSLQGRGNQPQHF
CDR3nt: TGTGCCAGCAGCTTACAGGGAAGAGGCAATCAGCCCCAGCATTTT

abundance: .
d_gene: TRBD1
j_gene: TRBJ1-1
v_gene: TRBV19
CDR3aa: CASSIKRRQGARETEAFF
CDR3nt: TGTGCCAGTAGTATAAAGAGGAGACAGGGGGCGCGGGAGACTGAAGCTTTCTTT

abundance: .
d_gene: .
j_gene: TRBJ1-2
v_gene: TRBV4-3
CDR3aa: CASSQGGGAAYGYTF
CDR3nt: TGCGCCAGCAGCCAAGGCGGGGGGGCGGCCTATGGCTACACCTTC

abundance: .
d_gene: TRBD2
j_gene: TRBJ2-1
v_gene: TRBV19
CDR3aa: CASSIPSGGPNEQFF
CDR3nt: TGTGCCAGTAGTATTCCTTCGGGAGGTCCAAATGAGCAGTTCTTC

abundance: .
d_gene: .
j_gene: TRBJ2-1
v_gene: TRBV4-1
CDR3aa: CASSQEEGGIVNEQFF
CDR3nt: TGCGCCAGCAGCCAAGAGGAAGGAGGGATAGTGAATGAGCAGTTCTTC

abundance: .
d_gene: TRBD2
j_gene: TRBJ2-1
v_gene: TRBV7-9
CDR3aa: CASSTPGGEQFF
CDR3nt: TGTGCCAGCAGCACCCCGGGAGGTGAGCAGTTCTTC

abundance: .
d_gene: .
j_gene: TRBJ2-7
v_gene: TRBV5-7
CDR3aa: CASSFDSAYEQYF
CDR3nt: TGTGCCAGCAGCTTTGACTCGGCCTACGAGCAGTACTTC

abundance: .
d_gene: TRBD1
j_gene: TRBJ1-2
v_gene: TRBV6-6
CDR3aa: CASSYEGQGYGYTF
CDR3nt: TGTGCCAGCAGTTACGAGGGACAGGGCTATGGCTACACCTTC

abundance: .
d_gene: TRBD1
j_gene: TRBJ1-2
v_gene: TRBV27
CDR3aa: CASSLRGTGSGSSYGYTF
CDR3nt: TGTGCCAGCAGTTTAAGGGGGACAGGCTCAGGTTCCTCCTATGGCTACACCTTC

abundance: .
d_gene: TRBD1
j_gene: TRBJ1-4
v_gene: TRBV7-2
CDR3aa: CASSLGWTGWNEKLFF
CDR3nt: TGTGCCAGCAGCTTAGGGTGGACAGGGTGGAACGAAAAACTGTTTTTT

abundance: .
d_gene: TRBD2
j_gene: TRBJ2-5
v_gene: TRBV19
CDR3aa: CASSTGGAGSQETQYF
CDR3nt: TGTGCCAGTAGTACGGGGGGGGCAGGGAGTCAAGAGACCCAGTACTTC

abundance: .
d_gene: TRBD1
j_gene: TRBJ1-1
v_gene: TRBV14
CDR3aa: CASSPWTGGRTEAFF
CDR3nt: TGTGCCAGCAGCCCTTGGACAGGGGGGAGGACTGAAGCTTTCTTT

abundance: .
d_gene: .
j_gene: TRBJ2-7
v_gene: TRBV12-5
CDR3aa: CASGPPYEQYF
CDR3nt: TGTGCTAGTGGCCCTCCGTACGAGCAGTACTTC

abundance: once
d_gene: TRBD1
j_gene: TRBJ1-5
v_gene: TRBV18
CDR3aa: CASSRDREVRPQHF
CDR3nt: TGTGCCAGCTCACGTGACAGGGAGGTTCGGCCCCAGCATTTT

abundance: .
d_gene: .
j_gene: TRBJ1-5
v_gene: TRBV7-2
CDR3aa: CASSLSQDQPQHF
CDR3nt: TGTGCCAGCAGCTTATCCCAGGATCAGCCCCAGCATTTT

abundance: .
d_gene: .
j_gene: TRBJ2-4
v_gene: TRBV5-1
CDR3aa: CASSSRGGLLAKNIQYF
CDR3nt: TGCGCCAGCAGCAGCCGAGGGGGTCTCCTAGCCAAAAACATTCAGTACTTC